The clone carrying this T cell receptor (beta chain) was detected once. MiXCR was run by TCRdb on the 5' RACE reads, yielding one entry per CDR3 protein. The sample lists around 200,000 distinct CDR3 sequences, roughly 30% occurring once. The data are from a study of T-cell memory formation after mild COVID-19. Germline V gene data show CDR1 as SGDLS and CDR2 as YYNGEE. This CDR3 is 17 amino acids long. V was clipped by 0 bases and J by 0 bases, with 14 bases between them. The specimen sequenced was PBMCs or a T cell subset sorted from them (not recorded which). The TCR comes from an adult woman who had mild COVID-19 (a few samples of this study predate the infection). Cell type and time point are not known. The chain couples TRBV9 to TRBJ2-3, with D unclear. The DNA for the CDR3 is TGTGCCAGCAGCGTAGCATGGCCCGGATCGAGCACAGATACGCAGTATTTT. Residues: CASSVAWPGSSTDTQYF. The complete variable domain, with remaining parts taken from reference TRBV9 and TRBJ2-3, reads DSGVTQTPKHLITATGQRVTLRCSPRSGDLSVYWYQQSLDQGLQFLIQYYNGEERAKGNILERFSAQQFPDLHSELNLSSLELGDSALYFCASSVAWPGSSTDTQYFGPGTRLTVL.